A selection of T cell receptor beta chains follows, all from one sample in a study of control samples from healthy donors and cancer patients. The data were produced by immunoSEQ multiplex PCR, yet TCRdb's version contains in-frame clones alone and is incomplete. The sample lists about 58,000 clones; about 90% were seen once. Source material: PBMCs. Every receptor here comes from a woman in her sixties or seventies with lung cancer. Both conserved end residues are part of each CDR3. The D gene is left open where the match is weak. Size values are once, few and many counts, or a class for expanded clones, and some rows have none.

v_call: TRBV3-1/TRBV3-2; d_call: -; j_call: TRBJ1-1; clone_size: -; cdr3_nt: TGTGCCAGCAGCCTTAAGTCGACCGTGAACACTGAAGCTTTCTTT; cdr3_aa: CASSLKSTVNTEAFF
v_call: TRBV29-1; d_call: -; j_call: TRBJ1-1; clone_size: -; cdr3_nt: TGCAGCGGAATTAAACAGGGGAACACTGAAGCTTTCTTT; cdr3_aa: CSGIKQGNTEAFF
v_call: TRBV2; d_call: -; j_call: TRBJ2-4; clone_size: -; cdr3_nt: TGTGCCAGTGGGGACACGGGCCAAAACATTCAGTACTTC; cdr3_aa: CASGDTGQNIQYF
v_call: TRBV7-9; d_call: TRBD1; j_call: TRBJ2-7; clone_size: once; cdr3_nt: TGTGCCAGCAGCTTATTTCCAGGGGGCTTATACGAGCAGTACTTC; cdr3_aa: CASSLFPGGLYEQYF
v_call: TRBV6-6; d_call: -; j_call: TRBJ1-2; clone_size: -; cdr3_nt: TGTGCCAGCAGTTTAGACCCCAACTATGGCTACACCTTC; cdr3_aa: CASSLDPNYGYTF
v_call: TRBV4-2; d_call: TRBD1; j_call: TRBJ1-6; clone_size: -; cdr3_nt: TGTGCCAGCAGCCACGGGACAGGTTTGGATTCACCCCTCCACTTT; cdr3_aa: CASSHGTGLDSPLHF
v_call: TRBV28; d_call: -; j_call: TRBJ2-6; clone_size: -; cdr3_nt: TGTGCCAGCAGCCCTGGCGTCTCTGGGGCCAACGTCCTGACTTTC; cdr3_aa: CASSPGVSGANVLTF
v_call: TRBV2; d_call: TRBD1; j_call: TRBJ1-3; clone_size: -; cdr3_nt: TGTGCCAGCCAACGGGACAGGGGAGACACCATATATTTT; cdr3_aa: CASQRDRGDTIYF
v_call: TRBV6-1; d_call: -; j_call: TRBJ2-4; clone_size: once; cdr3_nt: TGTGCCAGCAGTGAAGCGTCCCTGGGCATTCAGTACTTC; cdr3_aa: CASSEASLGIQYF
v_call: TRBV3-1/TRBV3-2; d_call: -; j_call: TRBJ1-2; clone_size: -; cdr3_nt: TGTGCCAGCAGCCTACTACAGGGCCCTAACTATGGCTACACCTTC; cdr3_aa: CASSLLQGPNYGYTF
v_call: TRBV3-1/TRBV3-2; d_call: -; j_call: TRBJ2-6; clone_size: -; cdr3_nt: TGTGCCAGCAGCCAAGAGGGTGGGGCCAACGTCCTGACTTTC; cdr3_aa: CASSQEGGANVLTF
v_call: TRBV7-9; d_call: -; j_call: TRBJ2-1; clone_size: -; cdr3_nt: TGTGCCAGCAGCTTAGGGACCTACAATGAGCAGTTCTTC; cdr3_aa: CASSLGTYNEQFF
v_call: TRBV6-5; d_call: -; j_call: TRBJ1-5; clone_size: -; cdr3_nt: TGTGCCAGCTCTGAAAGGGGTGGCAATCAGCCCCAGCATTTT; cdr3_aa: CASSERGGNQPQHF
v_call: TRBV30; d_call: -; j_call: TRBJ1-5; clone_size: -; cdr3_nt: TGTGCCTGGAGTGCAGGTGGGCATCAGCCCCAGCATTTT; cdr3_aa: CAWSAGGHQPQHF
v_call: TRBV5-1; d_call: TRBD2; j_call: TRBJ2-2; clone_size: -; cdr3_nt: TGCGCCAGCAGCTCCGCGGGAGGCACCGGGGAGCTGTTTTTT; cdr3_aa: CASSSAGGTGELFF
v_call: TRBV5-1; d_call: TRBD2; j_call: TRBJ2-3; clone_size: -; cdr3_nt: TGCGCCAGCAGCTTCGGGACTAGCGGGAGTGTGCCAGATACGCAGTATTTT; cdr3_aa: CASSFGTSGSVPDTQYF
v_call: TRBV7-8; d_call: -; j_call: TRBJ1-1; clone_size: -; cdr3_nt: TGTGCCAGCACTTCTCTGAACACTGAAGCTTTCTTT; cdr3_aa: CASTSLNTEAFF
v_call: TRBV5-1; d_call: TRBD1; j_call: TRBJ1-2; clone_size: -; cdr3_nt: TGCGCCAGCAGCTTGGATACAGGGGCCATCTATGGCTACACCTTC; cdr3_aa: CASSLDTGAIYGYTF
v_call: TRBV19; d_call: -; j_call: TRBJ2-1; clone_size: once; cdr3_nt: TGTGCCAGTGGGGACTTTTACAATGAGCAGTTCTTC; cdr3_aa: CASGDFYNEQFF
v_call: TRBV28; d_call: -; j_call: TRBJ1-2; clone_size: -; cdr3_nt: TGTGCCAGCTCACCCGGGGGGGCGGGCGCTCGCTATGGCTACACCTTC; cdr3_aa: CASSPGGAGARYGYTF
v_call: TRBV11-3; d_call: -; j_call: TRBJ2-2; clone_size: -; cdr3_nt: TGTGCCAGCAGCTCGGGACAGAACACCGGGGAGCTGTTTTTT; cdr3_aa: CASSSGQNTGELFF
v_call: TRBV5-5; d_call: -; j_call: TRBJ2-2; clone_size: once; cdr3_nt: TGTGCCAGCAGCTTGGCCAGCAGGACGGCGAACACCGGGGAGCTGTTTTTT; cdr3_aa: CASSLASRTANTGELFF
v_call: TRBV29-1; d_call: -; j_call: TRBJ1-5; clone_size: -; cdr3_nt: TGCAGCGTTGAAGGGGTTACGGGTTCCAATCAGCCCCAGCATTTT; cdr3_aa: CSVEGVTGSNQPQHF
v_call: TRBV11-3; d_call: -; j_call: TRBJ2-2; clone_size: -; cdr3_nt: TGTGCCAGCAGTTCGATTACCGGGGAGCTGTTTTTT; cdr3_aa: CASSSITGELFF
v_call: TRBV7-2; d_call: TRBD1; j_call: TRBJ2-7; clone_size: -; cdr3_nt: TGTGCCAGCAGCTTAAAGGACAGGGGGGGTTACGAGCAGTACTTC; cdr3_aa: CASSLKDRGGYEQYF
v_call: TRBV5-1; d_call: -; j_call: TRBJ2-5; clone_size: -; cdr3_nt: TGCGCCAGCAGCTCCGGGCCGCGCAGGGAGACCCAGTACTTC; cdr3_aa: CASSSGPRRETQYF
v_call: TRBV20-1; d_call: -; j_call: TRBJ1-4; clone_size: -; cdr3_nt: TGCAGTGCTAGAAGAAACCAGGAACTGTTTTTT; cdr3_aa: CSARRNQELFF
v_call: TRBV6-5; d_call: TRBD1; j_call: TRBJ2-1; clone_size: -; cdr3_nt: TGTGCCAGCCCCTTGCTCGGGACAGCCTACAATGAGCAGTTCTTC; cdr3_aa: CASPLLGTAYNEQFF
v_call: TRBV9; d_call: -; j_call: TRBJ2-7; clone_size: -; cdr3_nt: TGTGCCAGCAGCGTAGGGGTGGGAGTCTACGAGCAGTACTTC; cdr3_aa: CASSVGVGVYEQYF
v_call: TRBV7-9; d_call: TRBD1; j_call: TRBJ1-2; clone_size: -; cdr3_nt: TGTGCCAGCAGCTCTGACAGGGGGCGAGGTGGCTACACCTTC; cdr3_aa: CASSSDRGRGGYTF
v_call: TRBV3-1/TRBV3-2; d_call: -; j_call: TRBJ1-6; clone_size: few; cdr3_nt: TGTGCCAGCAGCCAAGATCCAGGGGCCATCCACTTT; cdr3_aa: CASSQDPGAIHF
v_call: TRBV14; d_call: -; j_call: TRBJ2-1; clone_size: -; cdr3_nt: TGTGCCAGCAGCCAACCACAGGCTACTCGATTAAATGAGCAGTTCTTC; cdr3_aa: CASSQPQATRLNEQFF
v_call: TRBV6-5; d_call: -; j_call: TRBJ1-1; clone_size: few; cdr3_nt: TGTGCCAGCAGTTCAAGGTTCAGCACTGAAGCTTTCTTT; cdr3_aa: CASSSRFSTEAFF
v_call: TRBV30; d_call: TRBD1; j_call: TRBJ2-5; clone_size: -; cdr3_nt: TGTGCCTGGGTGAAACAGGGGGTTGAGACCCAGTACTTC; cdr3_aa: CAWVKQGVETQYF
v_call: TRBV20-1; d_call: TRBD1; j_call: TRBJ1-2; clone_size: -; cdr3_nt: TGCAGTGCTAGTACGACAGGGAAGAGGGGGTATGGCTACACCTTC; cdr3_aa: CSASTTGKRGYGYTF
v_call: TRBV5-4; d_call: TRBD1; j_call: TRBJ2-7; clone_size: -; cdr3_nt: TGTGCCAGCAGTCCCGGTCCGGGACAGGCTTACTACGAGCAGTACTTC; cdr3_aa: CASSPGPGQAYYEQYF
v_call: TRBV14; d_call: TRBD1; j_call: TRBJ1-1; clone_size: -; cdr3_nt: TGTGCCAGCAGCCGGACAGGGGACCCTTGGGGCACTGAAGCTTTCTTT; cdr3_aa: CASSRTGDPWGTEAFF
v_call: TRBV9; d_call: TRBD1; j_call: TRBJ1-1; clone_size: -; cdr3_nt: TGTGCCAGCAGCGTTCAGGGGGGTGAAGCTTTCTTT; cdr3_aa: CASSVQGGEAFF
v_call: TRBV9; d_call: -; j_call: TRBJ1-2; clone_size: -; cdr3_nt: TGTGCCAGCAGCGCCCACCTCACTCACACCTTC; cdr3_aa: CASSAHLTHTF
v_call: TRBV19; d_call: -; j_call: TRBJ2-5; clone_size: -; cdr3_nt: TGTGCCACCAGTCTATCAGCCGGAGAGACCCAGTACTTC; cdr3_aa: CATSLSAGETQYF
v_call: TRBV27; d_call: -; j_call: TRBJ2-3; clone_size: once; cdr3_nt: TGTGCCAGCAGTTCTCGGGGGAGCTTCCCACGAAATACGCAGTATTTT; cdr3_aa: CASSSRGSFPRNTQYF
v_call: TRBV3-1/TRBV3-2; d_call: -; j_call: TRBJ1-1; clone_size: -; cdr3_nt: TGTGCCAGCAGCCAAGACAGCCTAAACACTGAAGCTTTCTTT; cdr3_aa: CASSQDSLNTEAFF
v_call: TRBV7-2; d_call: -; j_call: TRBJ2-3; clone_size: -; cdr3_nt: TGTGCCAGCAGCTTAAGTCAGATCACAGATACGCAGTATTTT; cdr3_aa: CASSLSQITDTQYF
v_call: TRBV2; d_call: TRBD2; j_call: TRBJ2-7; clone_size: once; cdr3_nt: TGTGCCAGCAGTTACAACCCGACTAGCGGGGGGGCCATTTATTACGAGCAGTACTTC; cdr3_aa: CASSYNPTSGGAIYYEQYF
v_call: TRBV6-5; d_call: -; j_call: TRBJ2-2; clone_size: -; cdr3_nt: TGTGCCAGCAGTTTGGACGGGGGAGGCACCGGGGAGCTGTTTTTT; cdr3_aa: CASSLDGGGTGELFF
v_call: TRBV6-2/TRBV6-3; d_call: -; j_call: TRBJ1-4; clone_size: -; cdr3_nt: TGTGCCAGCAGTTACTTCCCGGACAGTTCCCTAATTGAAAAACTGTTTTTT; cdr3_aa: CASSYFPDSSLIEKLFF